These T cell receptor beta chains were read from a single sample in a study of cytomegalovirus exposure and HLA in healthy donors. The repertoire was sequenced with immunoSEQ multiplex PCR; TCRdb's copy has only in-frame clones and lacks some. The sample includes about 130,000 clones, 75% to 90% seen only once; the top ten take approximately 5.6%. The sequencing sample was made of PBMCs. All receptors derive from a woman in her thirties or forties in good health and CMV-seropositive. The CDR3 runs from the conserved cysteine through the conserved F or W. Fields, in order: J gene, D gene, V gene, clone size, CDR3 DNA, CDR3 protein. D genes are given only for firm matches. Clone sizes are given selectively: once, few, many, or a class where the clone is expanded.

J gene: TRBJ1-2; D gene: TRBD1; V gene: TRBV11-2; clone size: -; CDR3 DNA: TGTGCCAGCAGCGAGGGACAGGGCAGGTGGTCCTATGGCTACACCTTC; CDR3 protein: CASSEGQGRWSYGYTF
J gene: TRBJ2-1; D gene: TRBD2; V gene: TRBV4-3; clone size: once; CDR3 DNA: TGCGCCAGCAGCCAAGATTGGGGGATAGCGGGAGCGATGGATAATGAGCAGTTCTTC; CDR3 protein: CASSQDWGIAGAMDNEQFF
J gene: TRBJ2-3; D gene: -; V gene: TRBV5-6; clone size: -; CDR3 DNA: TGTGCCAGCAGCTTGTTAGGGGGAGATACGCAGTATTTT; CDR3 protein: CASSLLGGDTQYF
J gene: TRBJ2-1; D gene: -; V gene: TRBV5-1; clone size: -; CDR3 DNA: TGCGCCAGCAGCTTGTTTAAACTCGAATACAATGAGCAGTTCTTC; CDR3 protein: CASSLFKLEYNEQFF
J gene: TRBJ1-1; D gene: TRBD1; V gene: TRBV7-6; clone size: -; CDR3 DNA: TGTGCCAGCAGCTACGGAACCGGGACAGGGAACACTGAAGCTTTCTTT; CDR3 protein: CASSYGTGTGNTEAFF
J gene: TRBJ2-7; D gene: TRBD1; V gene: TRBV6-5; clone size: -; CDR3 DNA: TGTGCCAGCAGTTCACTGACAGGGGCCTCCTACGAGCAGTACTTC; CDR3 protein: CASSSLTGASYEQYF
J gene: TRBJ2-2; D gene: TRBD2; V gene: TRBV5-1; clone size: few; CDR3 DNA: TGCGCCAGCAGCTTGGTGGCTAGCGGGGTTAACACCGGGGAGCTGTTTTTT; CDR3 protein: CASSLVASGVNTGELFF
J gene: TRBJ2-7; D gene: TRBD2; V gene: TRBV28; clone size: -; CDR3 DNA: TGTGCCAGCAGTTTTAGCGGGTCCGTGTACGAGCAGTACTTC; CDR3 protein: CASSFSGSVYEQYF
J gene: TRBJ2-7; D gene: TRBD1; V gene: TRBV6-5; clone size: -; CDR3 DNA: TGTGCCAGCAGCCCGGACAGGGGGACCCCCTACGAGCAGTACTTC; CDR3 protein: CASSPDRGTPYEQYF
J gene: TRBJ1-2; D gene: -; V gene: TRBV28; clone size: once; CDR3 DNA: TGTGCCAGCAGTTTACCCTTAGATGAACATGGCTACACCTTC; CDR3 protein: CASSLPLDEHGYTF
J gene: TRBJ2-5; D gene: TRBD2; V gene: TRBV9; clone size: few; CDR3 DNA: TGTGCCAGCAGCGTAGCGACCGGGGGGGAGACCCAGTACTTC; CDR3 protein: CASSVATGGETQYF
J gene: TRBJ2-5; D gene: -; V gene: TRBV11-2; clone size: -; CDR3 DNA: TGTGCCAGCAGCGCGACTGAAGAGACCCAGTACTTC; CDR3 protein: CASSATEETQYF
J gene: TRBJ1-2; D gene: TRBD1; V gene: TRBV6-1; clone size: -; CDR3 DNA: TGTGCCAGCAGTGAAAGGAGGACAGGGAGTGACTATGGCTACACCTTC; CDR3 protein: CASSERRTGSDYGYTF
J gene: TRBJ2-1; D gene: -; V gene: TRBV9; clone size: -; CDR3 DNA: TGTGCCAGCAGCGTATTATCCTTGGACTTCAATGAGCAGTTCTTC; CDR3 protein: CASSVLSLDFNEQFF
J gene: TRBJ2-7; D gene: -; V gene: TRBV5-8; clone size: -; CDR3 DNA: TGTGCCAGCAGCTTTGACAAGACCTACGAGCAGTACTTC; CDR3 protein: CASSFDKTYEQYF
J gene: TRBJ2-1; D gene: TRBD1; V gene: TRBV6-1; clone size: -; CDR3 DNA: TGTGCCATTTTGGACAGGATGAATGAGCAGTTCTTC; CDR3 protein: CAILDRMNEQFF
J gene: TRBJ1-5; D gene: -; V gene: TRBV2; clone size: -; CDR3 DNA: TGTGCCAGCAGTGAAGATGGGATCGGACTCCAGAGCAATCAGCCCCAGCATTTT; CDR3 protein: CASSEDGIGLQSNQPQHF
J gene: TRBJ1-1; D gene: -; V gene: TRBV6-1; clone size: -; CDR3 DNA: TGTGCCAGCAGTGAAGGAGGCACTGAAGCTTTCTTT; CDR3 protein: CASSEGGTEAFF
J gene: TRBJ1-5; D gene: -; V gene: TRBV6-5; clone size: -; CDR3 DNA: TGTGCCAGCTCGGGGGTGAGCAATCAGCCCCAGCATTTT; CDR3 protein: CASSGVSNQPQHF
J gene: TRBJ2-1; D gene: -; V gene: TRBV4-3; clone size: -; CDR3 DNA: TGCGCCAGCAGCCAAGATAGGTGGGAGCGGGTGGATGAGCAGTTCTTC; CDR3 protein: CASSQDRWERVDEQFF
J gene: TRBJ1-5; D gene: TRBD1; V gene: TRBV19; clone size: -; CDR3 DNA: TGTGCCAGTACCCAACCGGGACAGCGCAATCAGCCCCAGCATTTT; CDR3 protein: CASTQPGQRNQPQHF
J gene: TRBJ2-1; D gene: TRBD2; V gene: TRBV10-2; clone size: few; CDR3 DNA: TGCGCCAGCAGTGTCGCGGGGGAGGTTAATGAGCAGTTCTTC; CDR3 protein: CASSVAGEVNEQFF
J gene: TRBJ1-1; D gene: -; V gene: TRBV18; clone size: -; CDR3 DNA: TGTGCCAGCTCACCACCTTCCGTCAGGGTGGTCACTGAAGCTTTCTTT; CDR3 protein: CASSPPSVRVVTEAFF
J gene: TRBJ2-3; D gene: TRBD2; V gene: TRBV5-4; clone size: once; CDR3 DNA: TGTGCCAGCAGCTTACTAGCGGGGGGAGCGGATACGCAGTATTTT; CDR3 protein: CASSLLAGGADTQYF
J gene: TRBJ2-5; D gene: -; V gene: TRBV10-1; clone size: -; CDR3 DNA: TGCGCCAGCAGTCGGGACTACCAAGAGACCCAGTACTTC; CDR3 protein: CASSRDYQETQYF
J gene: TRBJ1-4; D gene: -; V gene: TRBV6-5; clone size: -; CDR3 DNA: TGTGCCAGCGGTCAGGGCGGATTGGATGAAAAACTGTTTTTT; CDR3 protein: CASGQGGLDEKLFF